This passage covers 17 T cell receptor beta chains from one sample sequenced in a study of T cell changes during pregnancy in multiple sclerosis. TCRdb's copy holds only in-frame clones and misses some; the assay was immunoSEQ multiplex PCR. The profile shows about 92,000 clones, 80% to 95% of them singletons. Sequencing used peripheral blood, obtained in the first trimester of pregnancy. Receptors were obtained from a female donor with multiple sclerosis, enrolled in a pregnancy study.

This chain joins TRBV2 and TRBJ2-4; D unresolved. This CDR3 is built from 17 residues. V was trimmed by 5 bases and J by 4 bases, leaving 21 bases between them. Germline assignment: CDR1 SNHLY and CDR2 FYNNEI. CDR3 nucleotides: TGTGCCAGCAGTTCGCGAGTGTTGGGTACAGCTAAAAACATTCAGTACTTC. The encoded protein is CASSSRVLGTAKNIQYF.

The rearrangement joins TRBV7-2 to TRBJ1-1; 8 positions match TRBD1. After removal of 5 bases from V and 1 base from J, the junction contained 15 bases not matched to a gene. The CDR3 has 18 amino acids. Germline V gene sequence: CDR1 SGHTA, CDR2 FQGNSA. The CDR3: CASSIRVSGGAKNTEAFF. In DNA form, the CDR3 reads TGTGCCAGCAGCATTAGGGTCTCAGGGGGCGCTAAGAACACTGAAGCTTTCTTT.

The V gene is TRBV7-9, the J gene TRBJ2-3; D remains unclear. Germline CDR1 and CDR2: SEHNR and FQNEAQ (reference sequence). V was pared by 3 bases and J by 12 bases, with 13 bases between. The CDR3 is 12 residues long. CDR3 sequence (DNA): TGTGCCAGCAGCTTCCGACTCGAATCTCAGTATTTT. Translation: CASSFRLESQYF.

The CDR3 is CASIRGGSYEQYF. As DNA, the CDR3 is TGTGCCAGCATTCGCGGGGGTTCCTACGAGCAGTACTTC. V is TRBV6-1 and J is TRBJ2-7; 7 bases line up with TRBD2. The CDR3 covers 13 residues. CDR1 and CDR2 from the germline V gene are MNHNS and SASEGT. The trim removed 7 bases at V and 1 base at J, leaving 4 bases unmatched.

This chain joins TRBV27 and TRBJ1-5, with unresolved D. The CDR3 has 14 residues. The germline V gene has CDR1 MNHEY and CDR2 SMNVEV (reference sequence). Trimming removed 1 base from V and 4 bases from J, with 8 bases in between. For the CDR3, the DNA is TGTGCCAGCAGTTTATGGTCGGGGAATCAGCCCCAGCATTTT. It translates to CASSLWSGNQPQHF.

V gene TRBV11-3 combines with J gene TRBJ2-7; the match to TRBD2 covers 7 bases. CDR1 and CDR2 (germline): SGHNT, YENEEA. Trimming cost V 2 bases and J 2 bases; bases outside gene matches: 3. The CDR3 loop spans 14 amino acids. The CDR3 protein is CASSLRAGAYEQYF. DNA of the CDR3: TGTGCCAGCAGCTTAAGGGCGGGGGCCTACGAGCAGTACTTC.

V is TRBV5-6 and J is TRBJ1-5; 7 nucleotides line up with TRBD1. The CDR3 runs to 14 residues. Losses at the gene ends were 1 base for V and 4 bases for J; bases not matched to a gene: 2. Germline V gives CDR1 SGHDT, CDR2 YYEEEE. The CDR3 DNA reads as TGTGCCAGCAGCTTGAGGGGGCGGAATCAGCCCCAGCATTTT. Translation: CASSLRGRNQPQHF.

J is TRBJ2-1 and V is TRBV2; 14 positions match TRBD2. The CDR3 covers 20 residues. Germline CDR1 and CDR2: SNHLY and FYNNEI. V gave up 6 bases and J gave up 0 bases; unmatched junction bases: 13. The CDR3 DNA reads as TGTGCCAGCAGCCCCACTCCGACTAGCGGGGGGGCGAGCTCCTACAATGAGCAGTTCTTC. As protein: CASSPTPTSGGASSYNEQFF.

The CDR3 coding sequence is TGCGCCAGCAGGTCCTCGGTGAGCTCCAATGAAAAACTGTTTTTT. Encoded protein: CASRSSVSSNEKLFF. This sequence joins TRBV5-1 and TRBJ1-4; no reliable D call. The V gene's germline CDR1 is SGHRS and CDR2 YFSETQ. Trimming pared 5 bases from V and 5 bases from J, leaving 16 bases between. The CDR3 contains 15 residues.

J is TRBJ2-5 and V is TRBV19; D perhaps matches TRBD2 (5 bases). The V gene lost 3 bases and the J gene lost 3 bases, with 5 bases spanning the gap. The CDR3 sequence is 12 residues long. CDR1 is LNHDA and CDR2 is SQIVND in the germline V gene (reference sequence). CDR3 DNA sequence: TGTGCCAGTAGTATGGAGGAAGAGACCCAGTACTTC. Translating it yields CASSMEEETQYF.

The rearrangement joins TRBV7-8 to TRBJ2-5; 12 bases line up with TRBD2. Germline V gives CDR1 SGHVS, CDR2 FQNEAQ. The CDR3 runs 16 residues. V shed 0 bases, J shed 5 bases, and the junction held 4 bases outside the gene matches. CDR3 coding DNA: TGTGCCAGCAGCTTAGCGTCGACTAGCGGGGGCGAGACCCAGTACTTC. It translates to CASSLASTSGGETQYF.

The chain links TRBV7-2 to TRBJ1-6; D not certain. Germline V gene lookup returns CDR1 SGHTA and CDR2 FQGNSA. The CDR3 runs 14 residues. V lost 6 bases and J 6 bases, leaving 12 bases between the germline ends. The CDR3 nucleotides read TGTGCCAGCAGAAGGACTGACCCTAATTCACCCCTCCACTTT. Translating it yields CASRRTDPNSPLHF. Complete variable domain (other parts from reference TRBV7-2 and TRBJ1-6): GAGVSQSPSNKVTEKGKDVELRCDPISGHTALYWYRQSLGQGLEFLIYFQGNSAPDKSGLPSDRFSAERTGGSVSTLTIQRTQQEDSAVYLCASRRTDPNSPLHFGNGTRLTVT.

CDR3 region: CASSSTGNQPQHF. The CDR3 nucleotides read TGTGCCAGCAGCTCGACAGGGAATCAGCCCCAGCATTTT. V and J are TRBV6-1 and TRBJ1-5; 7 nucleotides line up with TRBD1. CDR1 and CDR2 from the germline V gene are MNHNS and SASEGT. Trimming took 6 bases from V and 4 from J; bases not matched to a gene: 3. The CDR3 totals 13 residues.

The CDR3 reads CASSLYSRVSNNEQFF. The CDR3 coding sequence is TGTGCCAGCAGTTTATACTCCAGGGTCTCGAACAATGAGCAGTTCTTC. This chain joins TRBV27 and TRBJ2-1, with D perhaps TRBD1 (5 bases). V lost 1 base, J lost 5 bases, and 15 bases lay in between. The CDR3 is made up of 16 amino acids. Germline lookup yields CDR1 MNHEY and CDR2 SMNVEV (reference sequence).

J is TRBJ2-1 and V is TRBV6-6; tentatively, D is TRBD1 (6 bases). The CDR3 totals 14 residues. Trimming took 4 bases from V and 5 from J, leaving 12 bases between them. The germline gives CDR1 MNHNY, CDR2 SVGAGI (reference sequence). The CDR3 bases are TGTGCCAGCAGTTTACAGGGTACGAACAATGAGCAGTTCTTC. It yields the protein CASSLQGTNNEQFF.

The V and J genes are TRBV29-1 and TRBJ2-1; maybe TRBD2 (6 bases). With 6 bases removed from V and 0 bases from J, the gap between germline ends came to 21 bases. CDR3 length: 17 amino acids. Germline loops: CDR1 SQVTM, CDR2 ANQGSEA. The CDR3: CSVPNDRGAYSYNEQFF. In DNA, the CDR3 is TGCAGCGTCCCTAACGACCGCGGGGCCTACTCCTACAATGAGCAGTTCTTC.

The chain joins TRBV5-1 to TRBJ2-7; D unclear. The CDR3 runs to 12 residues. V was clipped by 3 bases and J by 1 base, with 5 bases between them. From germline, CDR1 is SGHRS and CDR2 YFSETQ. The CDR3 DNA reads as TGCGCCAGCAGCTCAACTTCCTACGAGCAGTACTTC. Translation gives CASSSTSYEQYF. The whole variable domain, filled in from reference TRBV5-1 and TRBJ2-7, reads KAGVTQTPRYLIKTRGQQVTLSCSPISGHRSVSWYQQTPGQGLQFLFEYFSETQRNKGNFPGRFSGRQFSNSRSEMNVSTLELGDSALYLCASSSTSYEQYFGPGTRLTVT.